This T cell receptor beta chain was retrieved from a study of control samples from healthy donors and cancer patients. Per germline, CDR1 SGHTA and CDR2 FQGNSA. V shed 4 bases, J shed 6 bases, and the junction held 4 bases outside the gene matches. The CDR3 totals 14 residues. Produced via immunoSEQ multiplex PCR; TCRdb's table is partial and in-frame only. The top ten hold around 15% of the sample, which has 90,000 to 100,000 clones, about nine tenths seen once. The source of this sequence is a woman in her 70s in good health. This chain uses TRBV7-2 with TRBJ2-3; 10 bases line up with TRBD2. The sample comprised blood. This chain's CDR3 is CASSSRTSGDTQYF. CDR3 DNA sequence: TGTGCCAGCAGCTCCCGGACTAGCGGTGATACGCAGTATTTT.